What follows is one TCR beta chain and its context. Germline V gene lookup returns CDR1 SGHVS and CDR2 FNYEAQ. V lost 5 bases to trimming and J lost 3 bases; unmatched junction nucleotides: 8. The CDR3 spans 15 residues. This sample stems from a study of blood T cell repertoires in COVID-19. About the study: Sample material is recorded as cDNA or gDNA derived from T cells, B-cell-depleted T cells, or PBMCs.

As originally analysed: For nucleated cells, counts were estimated from reference gene primer amplification. The method was immunoSEQ multiplex PCR; TCRdb's version includes in-frame clones alone and lacks a portion of them. V, J and clone size reflect that table, while D and trimming were determined from the DNA. The table records about 240,000 clones, 70% to 90% of them present only once. The V and J genes are TRBV7-6 and TRBJ2-5; 8 nucleotides match TRBD1. Input material: peripheral blood. The TCR originated in a man over 45 with acute or convalescent COVID-19. CDR3 coding DNA: TGTGCCAGCAGCCGAGGGACAGGCCCGGAAGAGACCCAGTACTTC. Translating gives CASSRGTGPEETQYF.